This TCR beta chain was obtained from a study of response to subunit inactivated influenza vaccine. Study-level points and caveats: With each seasonal influenza vaccination, the authors suggested, few new T cells are recruited.

CDR1 and CDR2 from the germline V gene are DFQATT and SNEGSKA (reference sequence). The CDR3 has 16 amino acids. Trimming shortened V by 0 bases and J by 4 bases, and 15 bases separated the two germline ends. A note on this clonotype: Its antigen is unidentified.

From the RT-PCR reads, TCRdb called clonotypes with MiXCR, one entry per CDR3 protein. This table has some 160,000 distinct CDR3 sequences, 11% appearing once. The source of this sequence is a man between 45 and 60 years old who received an inactivated influenza vaccine. Sequenced here: non-naive T cells sorted from PBMCs, sampled about 40 days after vaccination. V is TRBV20-1 and J is TRBJ1-4; the D gene is possibly TRBD1 (6 bases). The CDR3 region is CSARDGGGRLNEKLFF. DNA of the CDR3: TGCAGTGCTAGAGATGGGGGGGGCAGACTTAATGAAAAACTGTTTTTT.